Presented here are 14 T cell receptor beta chains from one specimen sequenced in a study of blood T cell repertoires in COVID-19. The data were produced by immunoSEQ multiplex PCR, yet TCRdb's version contains in-frame clones alone and is incomplete. The sample carries 100,000 or so clones, 85% to 95% recorded once. Sequencing used peripheral blood. Receptors originate from a man aged 45-60 years with active COVID-19.

The genes are TRBV2 and TRBJ1-5; TRBD1 is a possible D gene (6 bases). V was pared by 5 bases and J by 4 bases, with 15 bases between. Germline CDR1 reads SNHLY; CDR2 reads FYNNEI. The length of the CDR3 is 15 residues. This chain's CDR3 is CASSFQDSINQPQHF. The CDR3 region has the DNA TGTGCCAGCAGTTTCCAGGACAGTATTAATCAGCCCCAGCATTTT. Full variable domain (rest looked up from reference TRBV2 and TRBJ1-5): EPEVTQTPSHQVTQMGQEVILRCVPISNHLYFYWYRQILGQKVEFLVSFYNNEISEKSEIFDDQFSVERPDGSNFTLKIRSTKLEDSAMYFCASSFQDSINQPQHFGDGTRLSIL.

The genes are TRBV19 and TRBJ1-5; no definite D call. Trimming took 6 bases from V and 7 from J, leaving 13 bases between them. The CDR3 spans 13 residues. Germline CDR1 reads LNHDA; CDR2 reads SQIVND (reference sequence). The CDR3 nucleotides are TGTGCCAGTAGCGGGAGTAGCCCCCAGCCCCAGCATTTT. It encodes CASSGSSPQPQHF. The full variable domain, completed using reference TRBV19 and TRBJ1-5, is DGGITQSPKYLFRKEGQNVTLSCEQNLNHDAMYWYRQDPGQGLRLIYYSQIVNDFQKGDIAEGYSVSREKKESFPLTVTSAQKNPTAFYLCASSGSSPQPQHFGDGTRLSIL.

The chain joins TRBV3-1 (or the pseudogene TRBV3-2) to TRBJ1-2, with D unclear. Germline V CDR1 and CDR2: LGHDT, YNNKEL (reference sequence). V was clipped by 0 bases and J by 7 bases, with 9 bases between them. CDR3 size: 13 residues. The CDR3 DNA reads TGTGCCAGCAGCCAAGAGGGCTACGCTGGCTACACCTTC. This sequence encodes CASSQEGYAGYTF.

CDR3 sequence reads: CASSMAAARRELTTDTQYF. In DNA form, the CDR3 reads TGTGCCAGTAGCATGGCAGCTGCCCGGCGGGAGTTAACAACAGATACGCAGTATTTT. The chain couples TRBV19 to TRBJ2-3, with 7 bases lining up with TRBD2. V lost 6 bases and J lost 3; bases outside the gene matches: 21. The V gene's germline CDR1 is LNHDA and CDR2 SQIVND (reference sequence). The CDR3 contains 19 residues.

The chain combines TRBV10-3 with TRBJ2-1; 11 nucleotides agree with TRBD2. Germline values: CDR1 ENHRY, CDR2 SYGVKD. V shed 0 bases and J 5 bases; nucleotides not matched to a gene: 3. This CDR3 region has 16 residues. The CDR3 here is CAISESQTSGNNEQFF. CDR3 coding DNA: TGTGCCATCAGTGAGTCTCAGACTAGCGGGAACAATGAGCAGTTCTTC.

J is TRBJ2-5 and V is TRBV27; 9 nucleotides match TRBD2. CDR1 and CDR2 from the germline V gene are MNHEY and SMNVEV (reference sequence). CDR3 length equals 16 residues. J gave up 5 bases and V 3 bases, and 10 bases lay outside the gene matches. The chain's CDR3 is CASSLLSGSSEETQYF. The DNA for the CDR3 is TGTGCCAGCAGTTTGCTTAGCGGGAGCTCGGAGGAGACCCAGTACTTC.

As DNA, the CDR3 is TGTGCCAGCAGCACGGGACACTCCAATCAGCCCCAGCATTTT. It is translated as CASSTGHSNQPQHF. This chain links TRBV28 with TRBJ1-5, with D perhaps matching TRBD1 (6 bases). The V and J ends lost 6 bases and 3 bases respectively, with 12 bases between them. Germline CDR1 reads MDHEN; CDR2 reads SYDVKM. The CDR3 is 14 residues long.

The DNA for the CDR3 is TGTGCCAGCAGCCAATCGTGGCAGGGGCGAGGTCAGCCCCAGCATTTT. This gives the protein CASSQSWQGRGQPQHF. The chain combines TRBV3-1 (or the pseudogene TRBV3-2) with TRBJ1-5; TRBD1 is a possible D gene (6 bases). Deletions cut 2 bases from V and 6 bases from J, with 17 bases between. The CDR3 contains 16 residues. Germline CDR1 is LGHDT and CDR2 is YNNKEL (reference sequence).

This chain joins TRBV20-1 and TRBJ2-1, with a possible D match to TRBD2 (5 bases). Germline CDR1 is DFQATT and CDR2 is SNEGSKA (reference sequence). The CDR3 is 11 residues long. V was cut by 3 bases and J by 7 bases, with 7 bases left in between. The CDR3 nucleotides read TGCAGTGCTAGGAGGGAGAATGAGCAGTTCTTC. Translation gives CSARRENEQFF.

V gene TRBV30 combines with J gene TRBJ2-7; 16 nucleotides line up with TRBD2. Germline V gene data show CDR1 as GTSNPN and CDR2 as SVGIG (reference sequence). The CDR3 is 17 residues long. With 0 bases clipped from V and 7 bases from J, the junction kept 9 bases outside the gene matches. CDR3 in amino acids: CAWSVLSGLAGGGEQYF. The CDR3 coding sequence is TGTGCCTGGAGTGTACTCTCGGGACTAGCGGGAGGGGGGGAGCAGTACTTC.

The rearrangement joins TRBV27 to TRBJ1-2, with a weak D call TRBD1 (5 bases). This CDR3 has 14 amino acids. Looked up from germline, CDR1 is MNHEY and CDR2 is SMNVEV (reference sequence). V gave up 2 bases and J gave up 8 bases, with 15 bases separating them. The CDR3 here is CASSLDPRVRGYTF. In DNA form, the CDR3 reads TGTGCCAGCAGTTTAGATCCCAGGGTGAGGGGCTACACCTTC.

The chain recombines TRBV2 with TRBJ1-5; 10 nucleotides align to TRBD1. V lost 5 bases, J lost 2 bases, and 3 bases stayed unmatched. Germline-derived CDR1 and CDR2 are SNHLY and FYNNEI. This CDR3 is built from 15 residues. CDR3 in amino acids: CASSSGTGGNQPQHF. Written as DNA, the CDR3 is TGTGCCAGCAGTTCCGGGACAGGGGGCAATCAGCCCCAGCATTTT. The full variable domain, its missing parts supplied by reference TRBV2 and TRBJ1-5, is EPEVTQTPSHQVTQMGQEVILRCVPISNHLYFYWYRQILGQKVEFLVSFYNNEISEKSEIFDDQFSVERPDGSNFTLKIRSTKLEDSAMYFCASSSGTGGNQPQHFGDGTRLSIL.

The table lists this clone with a count of one. The genes are TRBV27 and TRBJ2-3; 7 bases fit TRBD1. The CDR3 sequence is 15 residues long. Losses at the gene ends were 4 bases for V and 1 base for J; bases not matched to a gene: 5. Germline assignment: CDR1 MNHEY and CDR2 SMNVEV (reference sequence). In nucleotides, the CDR3 is TGTGCCAGCAGTTCGACAGGGACCCGCACAGATACGCAGTATTTT. It encodes CASSSTGTRTDTQYF.

The V call is TRBV2, the J call TRBJ1-2; D remains ambiguous. CDR1 SNHLY and CDR2 FYNNEI come from the germline V gene. V was cut by 2 bases and J by 4 bases, with 5 bases left in between. The CDR3 loop spans 12 amino acids. The CDR3 DNA reads TGTGCCAGCAGTGAACAGGTCTATGGCTACACCTTC. Amino acids: CASSEQVYGYTF. Supplemented by reference TRBV2 and TRBJ1-2, the full variable domain reads EPEVTQTPSHQVTQMGQEVILRCVPISNHLYFYWYRQILGQKVEFLVSFYNNEISEKSEIFDDQFSVERPDGSNFTLKIRSTKLEDSAMYFCASSEQVYGYTFGSGTRLTVV.